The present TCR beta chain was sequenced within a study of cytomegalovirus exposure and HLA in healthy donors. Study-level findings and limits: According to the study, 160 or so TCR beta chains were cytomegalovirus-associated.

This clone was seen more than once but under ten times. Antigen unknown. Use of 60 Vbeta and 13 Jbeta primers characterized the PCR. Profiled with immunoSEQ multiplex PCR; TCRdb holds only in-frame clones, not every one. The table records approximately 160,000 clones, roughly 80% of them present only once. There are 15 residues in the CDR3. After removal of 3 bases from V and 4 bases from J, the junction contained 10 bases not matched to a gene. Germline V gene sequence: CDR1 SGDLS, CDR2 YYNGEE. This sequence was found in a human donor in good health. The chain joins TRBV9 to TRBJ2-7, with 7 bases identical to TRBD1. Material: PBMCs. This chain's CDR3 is CASSAGSTGAYEQYF. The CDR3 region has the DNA TGTGCCAGCAGCGCCGGTTCCACAGGGGCGTACGAGCAGTACTTC.